This T cell receptor beta chain derives from a study of OX40 agonist ivuxolimab in advanced cancers. At the level of the study: Every 2 weeks, ivuxolimab was infused into the patients intravenously at between 0.01 and 10 mg/kg. Study-level results: Some nonresponders likewise displayed low normalized T-cell clonal expansion.

Points on this clone: Its antigen remains unknown.

This CDR3 has 14 residues. The V end was cut by 1 base, the J end by 2 bases, with 10 bases between. Anyone with autoimmune disease history or systemic immunosuppression was excluded. The study sampled blood at baseline, cycle 4 day 1, and cycle 7 day 1. TCRdb keeps only in-frame clones here, not all; method: immunoSEQ multiplex PCR. The sample includes 55,000 to 65,000 clones, approximately 81% of them seen just once. The chain couples TRBV5-3 to TRBJ2-7, with D possibly TRBD2 on 5 matching bases. TRBV5-3 is labeled an ORF, and its function is uncertain. Here the sequenced sample was CD4+ or CD8+ T cells sorted from blood, taken in a trial of the OX40 agonist ivuxolimab. This clonotype originated in an adult with an advanced solid tumor such as melanoma, head and neck, liver or kidney cancer. The CDR3 loop reads CARSLSLGAYEQYF. The DNA of the CDR3 is TGTGCCAGAAGCTTGTCGCTGGGAGCCTACGAGCAGTACTTC.